This T cell receptor beta chain was captured by sequencing in a study of response to subunit inactivated influenza vaccine (dated by TCRdb to between 2018 and 2020). Regarding the study in general: Deep quantitative profiling of the T cell receptor repertoire was used in the study to follow responses to a trivalent subunit inactivated influenza vaccine. The paper's findings and limits, for the study overall: According to the authors, only a limited number of new T cells may be recruited by each seasonal influenza vaccination.

Library generation was performed with RT-PCR. The instrument given in TCRdb is Illumina HiSeq 2500. TCRdb reprocessing: public reads trimmed at Q25 with fastp, clones called with MiXCR, in-frame beta chains kept. Each CDR3 protein gets just one entry, which takes the most common genes and DNA from the rows behind it. Recorded for this sample are under 850,000 distinct CDR3 sequences; about 18% of them occurred a single time. About 11% of the sample lies in the top ten. As encoded in the germline V gene (reference sequence), CDR1 is DFQATT while CDR2 is SNEGSKA. Its CDR3 holds 16 amino acids, cysteine through phenylalanine. The CDR3 DNA has 48 bases and is translated from base 1. The germline V end is reduced by 0 bases and the J end by 4 bases; junction bases left unmatched: 9. This clonotype was counted many times. There is no known antigen for this receptor. Per-nucleotide qualities are absent, and no much larger clonotype sits a single base away.

This clonotype was sampled from a man aged 45-60 years who received an inactivated influenza vaccine. Donor details come from another sample of the same person, matched by shared clones. The receptor chain draws on TRBV20-1 and TRBJ2-7; 10 bases in the middle match TRBD1. Sequencing used PBMCs from blood, obtained about 5 days after vaccination. The CDR3 amino acid sequence is: CSARDRAGTGVYEQYF. In nucleotide form, the sequence is TGCAGTGCTAGAGACCGGGCCGGGACAGGGGTATACGAGCAGTACTTC.